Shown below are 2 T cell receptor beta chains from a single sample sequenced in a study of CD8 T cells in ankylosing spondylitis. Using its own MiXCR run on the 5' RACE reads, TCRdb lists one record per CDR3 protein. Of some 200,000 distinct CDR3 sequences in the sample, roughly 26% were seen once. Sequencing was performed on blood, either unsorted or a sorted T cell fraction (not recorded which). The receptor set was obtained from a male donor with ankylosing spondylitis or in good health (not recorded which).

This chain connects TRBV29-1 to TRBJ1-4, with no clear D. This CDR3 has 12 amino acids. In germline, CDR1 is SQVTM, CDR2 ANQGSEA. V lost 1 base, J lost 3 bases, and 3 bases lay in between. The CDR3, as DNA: TGCAGCGTTGAAGGACCTAATGAAAAACTGTTTTTT. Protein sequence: CSVEGPNEKLFF.

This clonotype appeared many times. This CDR3 is CASSLERAGGADTQYF. CDR3 bases: TGCGCCAGCAGCTTGGAGAGAGCGGGAGGGGCAGATACGCAGTATTTT. The rearrangement links TRBV5-1 to TRBJ2-3, with 10 bases matching TRBD2. V lost 0 bases, J lost 4 bases, and 5 bases stayed unmatched. CDR1 SGHRS and CDR2 YFSETQ come from the germline V gene. The CDR3 has 16 amino acids. The variable domain in full, completed from reference TRBV5-1 and TRBJ2-3, reads KAGVTQTPRYLIKTRGQQVTLSCSPISGHRSVSWYQQTPGQGLQFLFEYFSETQRNKGNFPGRFSGRQFSNSRSEMNVSTLELGDSALYLCASSLERAGGADTQYFGPGTRLTVL.